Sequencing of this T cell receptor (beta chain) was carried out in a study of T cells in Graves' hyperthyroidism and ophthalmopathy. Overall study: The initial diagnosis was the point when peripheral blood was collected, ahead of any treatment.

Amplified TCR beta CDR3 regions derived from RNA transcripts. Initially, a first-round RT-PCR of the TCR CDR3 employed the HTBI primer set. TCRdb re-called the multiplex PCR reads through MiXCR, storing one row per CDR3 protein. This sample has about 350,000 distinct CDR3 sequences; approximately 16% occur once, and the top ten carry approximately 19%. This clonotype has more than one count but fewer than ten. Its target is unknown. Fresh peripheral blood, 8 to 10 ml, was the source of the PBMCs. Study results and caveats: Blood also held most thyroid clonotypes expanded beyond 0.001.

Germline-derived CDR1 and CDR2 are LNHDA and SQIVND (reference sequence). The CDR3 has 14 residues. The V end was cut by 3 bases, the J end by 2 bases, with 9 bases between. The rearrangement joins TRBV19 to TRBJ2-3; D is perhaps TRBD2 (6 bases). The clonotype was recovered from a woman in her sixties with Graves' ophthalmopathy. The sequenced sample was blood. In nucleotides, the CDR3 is TGTGCCAGTAGTATGGAGGGGAACACAGATACGCAGTATTTT. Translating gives CASSMEGNTDTQYF.